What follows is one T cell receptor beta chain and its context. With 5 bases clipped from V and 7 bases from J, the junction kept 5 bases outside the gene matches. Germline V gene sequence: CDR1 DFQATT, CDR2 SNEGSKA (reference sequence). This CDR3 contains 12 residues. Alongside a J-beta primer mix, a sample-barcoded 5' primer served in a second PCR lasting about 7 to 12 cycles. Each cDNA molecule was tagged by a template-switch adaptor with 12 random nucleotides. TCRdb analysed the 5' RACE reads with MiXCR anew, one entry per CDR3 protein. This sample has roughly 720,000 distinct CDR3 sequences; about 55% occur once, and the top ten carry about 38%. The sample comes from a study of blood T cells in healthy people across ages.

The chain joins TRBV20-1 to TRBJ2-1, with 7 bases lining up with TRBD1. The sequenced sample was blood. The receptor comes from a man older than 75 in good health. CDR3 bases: TGCAGTGCTCTTTACAGGGGTAATGAGCAGTTCTTC. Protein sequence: CSALYRGNEQFF.